Presented here are 4 T cell receptor beta chains from one specimen sequenced in a study of CD8+ T cells in alopecia areata. cDNA prepared by RNA extraction and subsequent reverse transcription served as the template for sequencing. This table comes from immunoSEQ multiplex PCR, and its TCRdb copy is limited to in-frame clones, with some not included. Of approximately 100,000 clones in the sample, roughly 53% are singletons; the top ten hold around 10%. The specimen was CD4+ T cells sorted from blood. The origin of the receptors is a human donor in good health.

This chain connects TRBV19 to TRBJ1-2; weak D call: TRBD1 (5 bases). V was clipped by 6 bases and J by 5 bases, with 13 bases between them. This CDR3 comprises 13 residues. CDR1 is LNHDA and CDR2 is SQIVND in the germline V gene (reference sequence). This CDR3 is CASRPGPEYGYTF. CDR3 bases: TGTGCCAGTAGGCCGGGACCGGAGTATGGCTACACCTTC.

The V call is TRBV6-5, the J call TRBJ1-2; D is undetermined. Per the germline V gene, CDR1 is MNHEY and CDR2 is SVGAGI. This CDR3 is 14 amino acids long. Trimming pared 6 bases from V and 2 bases from J, leaving 13 bases between. The CDR3 here is CASRLPGSNYGYTF. The CDR3 DNA follows: TGTGCCAGCAGACTCCCGGGGTCCAACTATGGCTACACCTTC.

This clone was picked up a small number of times. CDR3 loop: CASCEAYEQYF. The CDR3 region has the DNA TGTGCCAGCTGTGAGGCTTACGAGCAGTACTTC. The chain recombines TRBV7-9 with TRBJ2-7; no reliable D call. Germline V gives CDR1 SEHNR, CDR2 FQNEAQ (reference sequence). The CDR3 is 11 amino acids. Trimming cost V 8 bases and J 4 bases, with 9 bases left between them.

This chain joins TRBV5-4 and TRBJ2-3; no definite D call. The CDR3 runs 12 residues. Trimming took 4 bases from V and 4 from J, leaving 7 bases between them. Germline assignment: CDR1 SGHNT and CDR2 YYREEE (reference sequence). CDR3 nucleotide sequence: TGTGCCAGCAGCACTCGGCCAGATACGCAGTATTTT. This encodes CASSTRPDTQYF.